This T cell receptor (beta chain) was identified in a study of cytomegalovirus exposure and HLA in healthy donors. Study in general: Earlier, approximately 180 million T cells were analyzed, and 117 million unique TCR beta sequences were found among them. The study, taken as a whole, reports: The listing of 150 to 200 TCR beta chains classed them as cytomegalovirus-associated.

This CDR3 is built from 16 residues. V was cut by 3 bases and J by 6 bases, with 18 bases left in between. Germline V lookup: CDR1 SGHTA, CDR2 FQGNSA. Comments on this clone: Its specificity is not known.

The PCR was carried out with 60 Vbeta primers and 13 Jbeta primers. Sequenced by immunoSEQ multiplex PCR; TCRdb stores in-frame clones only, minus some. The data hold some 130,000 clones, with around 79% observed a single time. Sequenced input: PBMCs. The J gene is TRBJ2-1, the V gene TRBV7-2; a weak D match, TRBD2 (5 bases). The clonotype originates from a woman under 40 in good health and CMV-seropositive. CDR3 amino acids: CASSFIARTLRNEQFF. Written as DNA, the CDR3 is TGTGCCAGCAGCTTCATTGCAAGGACTCTACGCAATGAGCAGTTCTTC.